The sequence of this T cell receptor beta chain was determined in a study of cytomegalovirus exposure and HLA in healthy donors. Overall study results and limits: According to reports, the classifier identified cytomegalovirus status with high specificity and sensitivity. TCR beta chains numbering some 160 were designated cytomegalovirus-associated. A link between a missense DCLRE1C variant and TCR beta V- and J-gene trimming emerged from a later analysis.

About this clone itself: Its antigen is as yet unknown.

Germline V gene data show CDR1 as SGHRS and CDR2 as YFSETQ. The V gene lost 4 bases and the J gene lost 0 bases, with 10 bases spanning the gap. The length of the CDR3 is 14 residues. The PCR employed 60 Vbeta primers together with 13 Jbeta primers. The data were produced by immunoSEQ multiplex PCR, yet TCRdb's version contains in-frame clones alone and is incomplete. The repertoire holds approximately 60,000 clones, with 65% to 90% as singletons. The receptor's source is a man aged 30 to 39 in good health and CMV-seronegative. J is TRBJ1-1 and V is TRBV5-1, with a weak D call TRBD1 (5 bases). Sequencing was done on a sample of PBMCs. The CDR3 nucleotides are TGCGCCAGCAGCCTCCAGGGAATGAACACTGAAGCTTTCTTT. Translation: CASSLQGMNTEAFF.